This T cell receptor beta chain stems from a study of cytomegalovirus exposure and HLA in healthy donors. Study-level results: In vitro experiments confirmed that a few CMV-associated chains were specific for CMV antigens. Analysis was carried out at a later point, and it linked a missense DCLRE1C variant to TCR beta V- and J-gene trimming. TCR beta chains numbering some 160 were designated cytomegalovirus-associated. The study reported that TCR beta sequences accurately predicted HLA-A and HLA-B alleles in most subjects.

The V and J ends lost 4 bases and 6 bases, in that order; junction bases with no gene match: 1. CDR3 length equals 13 residues. Per the germline V gene, CDR1 is SGHNT and CDR2 is YYREEE (reference sequence). The PCR employed 60 Vbeta primers together with 13 Jbeta primers. The data were produced by immunoSEQ multiplex PCR, yet TCRdb's version contains in-frame clones alone and is incomplete. The repertoire consists of 100,000 to 150,000 clones, with around four fifths occurring once and the leading ten covering 9.5% to 13%. Turning to this clone: Its antigen is still unknown.

The clonotype originates from a man between 25 and 39 years old in good health and CMV-seropositive. Sequences were obtained from PBMCs. The chain couples TRBV5-4 to TRBJ2-2; 9 bases fit TRBD1. The CDR3 sequence is CASSRQGAGELFF. The CDR3 DNA sequence: TGTGCCAGCAGCCGACAGGGGGCCGGGGAGCTGTTTTTT. The full variable domain, its missing parts supplied by reference TRBV5-4 and TRBJ2-2, is ETGVTQSPTHLIKTRGQQVTLRCSSQSGHNTVSWYQQALGQGPQFIFQYYREEENGRGNFPPRFSGLQFPNYSSELNVNALELDDSALYLCASSRQGAGELFFGEGSRLTVL.